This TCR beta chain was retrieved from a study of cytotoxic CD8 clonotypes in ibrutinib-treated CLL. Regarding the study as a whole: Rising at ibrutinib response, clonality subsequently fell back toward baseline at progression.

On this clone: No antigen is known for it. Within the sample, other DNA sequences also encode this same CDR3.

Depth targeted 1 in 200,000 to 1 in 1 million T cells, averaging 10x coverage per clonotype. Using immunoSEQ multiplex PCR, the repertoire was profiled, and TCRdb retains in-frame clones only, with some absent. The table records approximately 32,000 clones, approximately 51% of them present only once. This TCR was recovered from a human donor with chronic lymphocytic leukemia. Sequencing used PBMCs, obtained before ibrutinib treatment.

The CDR3 here is CASSLAGLAGTDTQYF. CDR3 DNA: TGTGCCAGCAGCTTGGCTGGACTAGCCGGCACAGATACGCAGTATTTT. The rearrangement links TRBV5-4 to TRBJ2-3; 8 nucleotides agree with TRBD2. J was trimmed by 1 base and V by 0 bases; bases with no gene match: 4. Germline CDR1 and CDR2: SGHNT and YYREEE (reference sequence). The CDR3 has 16 residues.